This T cell receptor beta chain was captured in a study of early stage breast cancer tumors. Study-level background: ER+/PR+/HER2- status applied to twelve of 16 invasive breast tumors. Around 9.6-fold was the mean read coverage per sample.

Clones were sequenced by immunoSEQ multiplex PCR, and TCRdb holds only the in-frame ones, with some missing. The repertoire includes 30,000 or so clones, under 75% of them detected once, and around 35% sits in the top ten. This CDR3 region has 13 residues. V lost 2 bases to trimming and J lost 4 bases, with 7 bases between them. Germline lookup yields CDR1 MNHEY and CDR2 SMNVEV (reference sequence). This clone was seen only a few times. The antigen is unknown. General study findings and limits: Functional markers like CD4, CD8 and FOXP3 were missed in bulk sequencing. Blood repertoires resembled normal breast more than tumor.

The clonotype was recovered from a person between 45 and 65 years old with breast cancer. The chain employs TRBV27 and TRBJ2-3; no clear D. The source material was blood. The CDR3 DNA is TGTGCCAGCAGTTTAGGCAGCCCAGATACGCAGTATTTT. Residues: CASSLGSPDTQYF.